This T cell receptor (beta chain) was retrieved from a study of PD-1 blockade in classical Hodgkin lymphoma. Study in general: Patients were infused with nivolumab 3 mg/kg every 2 weeks.

The CDR3 is 13 residues long. Germline loops: CDR1 MNHEY, CDR2 SVGAGI. Between the trimmed V and J ends, which lost 6 bases and 2 bases, there was a span of 10 bases. A remark on this clone: Its antigen is as yet unknown.

Every one of the patients relapsed after autologous stem cell transplantation (brentuximab vedotin exposure was variable). Some clones are missing from TCRdb's copy, which holds only in-frame ones; the method was immunoSEQ multiplex PCR. The sample yields about 21,000 clones, 73% seen once. Study-level results: Unlike CD8+ TCR diversity, which did not rise significantly by C4D1, CD4+ TCR diversity did.

The specimen comprised peripheral blood mononuclear cells (PBMCs), sampled before the second cycle of nivolumab. This TCR was recovered from a human donor with classical Hodgkin lymphoma. The genes are TRBV6-5 and TRBJ1-2; unclear D gene. CDR3 sequence (DNA): TGTGCCAGCAGCAACGGACGGAACTATGGCTACACCTTC. Translated, it gives CASSNGRNYGYTF.